Below are 24 T cell receptor beta chains sequenced from a single sample in a study of identical twins. From the 5' RACE reads, TCRdb called clonotypes with MiXCR, one entry per CDR3 protein. The sample includes 450,000 or so distinct CDR3 sequences, 14% of them seen just once. The same sample was also studied in work on yellow fever vaccine responses in identical twins.

Sequencing was carried out using CD4+ T cells sorted from blood. These receptors all come from a woman younger than 30 in good health.

This clonotype occurred many times. The CDR3 nucleotides read TGCAGTGCTGAGGTTCTTCCCCTCATTGAGCAGTTCTTC. Its translation: CSAEVLPLIEQFF. The chain uses TRBV20-1 and TRBJ2-1; D is unresolved. Germline V lookup: CDR1 DFQATT, CDR2 SNEGSKA (reference sequence). The V end lost 5 bases, the J end lost 9 bases, and 17 bases lay between the germline ends. CDR3 length: 13 amino acids.

There are a few counts of this clonotype. This sequence joins TRBV3-1 and TRBJ2-3, with D possibly being TRBD1 or TRBD2 (6 bases each). The V end lost 6 bases, the J end lost 5 bases, and 18 bases lay between the germline ends. CDR3 length: 15 amino acids. Germline V gene data show CDR1 as LGHDT and CDR2 as YNNKEL (reference sequence). The CDR3 bases are TGTGCCAGCAGACACGGGGGCCCGGCGGGAGATACGCAGTATTTT. Protein product: CASRHGGPAGDTQYF.

The chain links TRBV3-1 to TRBJ2-1, with TRBD2 matching over 10 bases. CDR1 and CDR2 (germline): LGHDT, YNNKEL (reference sequence). With 1 base clipped from V and 10 bases from J, the junction kept 10 bases outside the gene matches. The CDR3 loop spans 16 amino acids. Here the CDR3 reads CASSQAGGSGGREQFF. CDR3 DNA: TGTGCCAGCAGCCAAGCTGGCGGTAGCGGGGGGCGGGAGCAGTTCTTC.

In its sample, this clonotype was seen many times. The gene calls are TRBV12-3 or TRBV12-4 and TRBJ2-2, with 11 nucleotides matching TRBD1. The V gene end was trimmed by 6 bases and the J gene end by 6 bases; junction bases not matched to a gene: 6. CDR3 size: 15 residues. The CDR3 DNA reads TGTGCCAGCAGATCAGGACAGGGGGCAGCCGGGGAGCTGTTTTTT. It yields the protein CASRSGQGAAGELFF.

This clonotype was seen a handful of times. CDR3 residues: CASSSLSRGDTEAFF. Written as DNA, the CDR3 is TGTGCCAGCAGTTCACTCTCCAGGGGAGACACTGAAGCTTTCTTT. The V gene is TRBV27, the J gene TRBJ1-1, with a weak D call TRBD1 (6 bases). The V gene lost 4 bases and the J gene lost 3 bases, with 15 bases spanning the gap. Germline loops: CDR1 MNHEY, CDR2 SMNVEV (reference sequence). This CDR3 is 15 amino acids long.

The chain carries TRBV12-3 or TRBV12-4 and TRBJ2-7; 12 bases agree with TRBD1. Trimming took 4 bases from V and 4 from J; bases not matched to a gene: 5. The CDR3 is made up of 15 amino acids. CDR3 amino acids: CASSYPGQGAYEQYF. The CDR3 DNA reads as TGTGCCAGCAGTTACCCGGGACAGGGGGCTTACGAGCAGTACTTC.

This sequence joins TRBV29-1 and TRBJ2-7; D possibly matches TRBD1 or TRBD2 (5 bases each). V lost 7 bases and J 0 bases, leaving 16 bases between the germline ends. The CDR3 has 14 amino acids. Per the germline V gene, CDR1 is SQVTM and CDR2 is ANQGSEA. The CDR3 reads CSAQGRGSSYEQYF. Written as DNA, the CDR3 is TGCAGCGCCCAGGGCCGGGGTAGCTCCTACGAGCAGTACTTC.

The chain couples TRBV20-1 to TRBJ2-1; 12 positions match TRBD2. The germline gives CDR1 DFQATT, CDR2 SNEGSKA (reference sequence). The CDR3 loop spans 14 amino acids. V was clipped by 6 bases and J by 5 bases; unmatched bases: 5. CDR3 coding DNA: TGCAGTGCCAAACCTAGCGGGAGGGACAATGAGCAGTTCTTC. Translation gives CSAKPSGRDNEQFF.

This clonotype was detected only a few times. The chain carries TRBV20-1 and TRBJ2-7; tentatively, D is TRBD1 or TRBD2 (5 bases each). The germline V gene has CDR1 DFQATT and CDR2 SNEGSKA (reference sequence). The V gene lost 7 bases and the J gene lost 4 bases, with 14 bases spanning the gap. This CDR3 is built from 12 residues. The DNA of the CDR3 is TGCAGTGTACCAAGTTGGGGGTACGAGCAGTACTTC. Its translation is CSVPSWGYEQYF.

There are a few counts of this clonotype. The V call is TRBV28, the J call TRBJ2-1; D possibly uses TRBD1 or TRBD2 (5 bases each). CDR3 length: 20 amino acids. Per germline, CDR1 MDHEN and CDR2 SYDVKM. V lost 2 bases, J lost 5 bases, and 28 bases lay in between. In DNA form, the CDR3 reads TGTGCCAGCAGTTTAGGGCAACATCCTTTTTGGGGGTTTGGTGACAATGAGCAGTTCTTC. Protein product: CASSLGQHPFWGFGDNEQFF.

This chain connects TRBV20-1 to TRBJ2-7, with D maybe TRBD1 (7 bases). Trimming pared 6 bases from V and 4 bases from J, leaving 13 bases between. This CDR3 contains 12 residues. CDR1 is DFQATT, CDR2 SNEGSKA, per germline (reference sequence). DNA of the CDR3: TGCAGTGCCCGGGCAGGGGGGTACGAGCAGTACTTC. Amino acid sequence: CSARAGGYEQYF.

This clonotype was detected ten times or more. V usage is TRBV4-2 and J usage is TRBJ2-2; either TRBD1 or TRBD2 may fit D (5 bases each). V dropped 2 bases and J dropped 6 bases, with 19 bases sitting between them. Germline V gene data show CDR1 as LGHNA and CDR2 as YNFKEQ. The CDR3 has 17 residues. The CDR3 DNA follows: TGTGCCAGCAGCCAATACCCGACGGGGCTCGTTCCCGGGGAGCTGTTTTTT. Its translation: CASSQYPTGLVPGELFF.

The chain uses TRBV5-1 and TRBJ2-1; 11 positions match TRBD2. Germline CDR1 and CDR2: SGHRS and YFSETQ. V lost 5 bases to trimming and J lost 8 bases; unmatched junction nucleotides: 9. CDR3 length: 15 amino acids. The CDR3 nucleotides read TGCGCCAGCAGGAATCTAGCGGGGGGCTTTGATGAGCAGTTCTTC. Residues: CASRNLAGGFDEQFF.

V usage is TRBV12-3 or TRBV12-4 and J usage is TRBJ2-1, with 13 bases identical to TRBD2. The CDR3 runs to 18 residues. Trimming at V came to 5 bases and at J to 7 bases, leaving 14 bases not matched to a gene. CDR3 loop: CASSPLAGGPPGRNEQFF. CDR3 DNA sequence: TGTGCCAGCAGTCCACTAGCGGGGGGGCCCCCCGGGAGGAATGAGCAGTTCTTC.

This clonotype came up once. In DNA, the CDR3 is TGCAGTGCTAGAAGACGGGAGGTCACAGATACGCAGTATTTT. It specifies CSARRREVTDTQYF. The chain combines TRBV20-1 with TRBJ2-3, with 7 bases aligning to TRBD2. The V gene end was trimmed by 2 bases and the J gene end by 2 bases; junction bases not matched to a gene: 4. CDR3 size: 14 residues. Per germline, CDR1 DFQATT and CDR2 SNEGSKA (reference sequence).

This clonotype was picked up many times. V usage is TRBV3-1 and J usage is TRBJ2-1; TRBD2 matches 9 bases. The CDR3 covers 17 residues. Germline V lookup: CDR1 LGHDT, CDR2 YNNKEL (reference sequence). V trimming: 2 bases; J trimming: 15 bases; junction bases outside the gene matches: 20. This CDR3 reads CASSQKEGPGLARDSFF. The CDR3 region has the DNA TGTGCCAGCAGCCAAAAGGAGGGACCGGGACTAGCAAGGGATTCGTTCTTC.

This clonotype occurred a few times. V usage is TRBV7-3 and J usage is TRBJ1-5; unclear D gene. V dropped 4 bases and J dropped 7 bases, with 11 bases sitting between them. The CDR3 length is 13 residues. The germline CDR1 and CDR2 sequences are SGHTA and FQGTGA. In nucleotides, the CDR3 is TGTGCCAGCAGCTCCTGGGAGGGACAGCCCCAGCATTTT. Translated: CASSSWEGQPQHF.

This clonotype was counted between two and nine times. This chain joins TRBV20-1 and TRBJ2-4; D ambiguous. Germline assignment: CDR1 DFQATT and CDR2 SNEGSKA (reference sequence). The CDR3 loop spans 12 amino acids. Trimming left V 1 base short and J 6 bases short, with 7 bases between. The CDR3 protein is CSARANRNIQYF. In DNA, the CDR3 is TGCAGTGCTAGAGCGAACAGAAACATTCAGTACTTC.

This clonotype was seen a handful of times. The rearrangement uses TRBV12-3 or TRBV12-4 and TRBJ2-1, with D perhaps TRBD2 (7 bases). This CDR3 comprises 14 residues. Trimming took off 2 bases at V and 7 bases at J, with 12 bases between the two ends. The CDR3 loop is CASSLFGRGNEQFF. Here the CDR3 DNA reads TGTGCCAGCAGTTTATTTGGGAGGGGGAATGAGCAGTTCTTC.

This clonotype was detected a few times. The J gene is TRBJ1-1, the V gene TRBV2; tentatively, D is TRBD1 (5 bases). The CDR3 extends over 16 amino acids. Germline CDR1 and CDR2: SNHLY and FYNNEI. Trimming shortened V by 5 bases and J by 5 bases, and 21 bases separated the two germline ends. The CDR3 coding sequence is TGTGCCAGCAGTTCGGCCGGTCGTGCAGGGCGAACTGAAGCTTTCTTT. This sequence encodes CASSSAGRAGRTEAFF.

The rearrangement joins TRBV6-5 to TRBJ2-1; no clear D. CDR3 length: 15 residues. CDR1 is MNHEY and CDR2 is SVGAGI in the germline V gene. Trimming removed 2 bases from V and 6 bases from J, with 14 bases in between. The DNA for the CDR3 is TGTGCCAGCAGTTACGTAGGGTCACGGGTCAATGAGCAGTTCTTC. This codes for CASSYVGSRVNEQFF.

J is TRBJ2-7 and V is TRBV12-5; possible D gene TRBD1, 6 bases. The CDR3 runs to 16 residues. V gave up 0 bases and J gave up 0 bases, with 12 bases separating them. Looked up from germline, CDR1 is LGHNT and CDR2 is FRNRAP. The CDR3 here is CASGLVPRQVSYEQYF. CDR3 DNA: TGTGCTAGTGGTTTGGTACCGAGACAGGTCTCCTACGAGCAGTACTTC.

V and J are TRBV15 and TRBJ2-6; weak D call: TRBD1 (6 bases). Trimming shortened V by 0 bases and J by 0 bases, and 9 bases separated the two germline ends. Germline CDR1 and CDR2: LNHNV and YYDKDF (reference sequence). The CDR3 contains 17 residues. As DNA, the CDR3 is TGTGCCACCAGCAGAGACGGCAGGGGCTCTGGGGCCAACGTCCTGACTTTC. Protein sequence: CATSRDGRGSGANVLTF.

This clonotype was observed a single time. The chain links TRBV11-2 to TRBJ2-1, with 10 bases identical to TRBD2. Looked up from germline, CDR1 is SGHAT and CDR2 is FQNNGV. This CDR3 comprises 16 residues. Trimming took 3 bases from V and 5 from J; bases not matched to a gene: 7. This CDR3 reads CASSFITSGINNEQFF. CDR3 nucleotides: TGTGCCAGCAGCTTTATAACTAGCGGGATCAACAATGAGCAGTTCTTC.